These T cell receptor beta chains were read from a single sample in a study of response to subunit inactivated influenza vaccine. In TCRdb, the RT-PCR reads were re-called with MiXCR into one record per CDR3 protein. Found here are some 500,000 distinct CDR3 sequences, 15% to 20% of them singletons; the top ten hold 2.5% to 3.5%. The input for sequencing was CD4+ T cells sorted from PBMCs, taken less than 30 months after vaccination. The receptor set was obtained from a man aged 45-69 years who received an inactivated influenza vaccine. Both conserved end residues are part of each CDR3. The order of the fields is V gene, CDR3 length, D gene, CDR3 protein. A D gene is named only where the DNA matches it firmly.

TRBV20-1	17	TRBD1	CSARKAGGGLEGFEAFF
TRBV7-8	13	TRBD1	CASSQTGVGELFF
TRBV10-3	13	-	CAIRTGASYEQYF
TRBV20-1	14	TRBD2	CSASRGEGQETQYF
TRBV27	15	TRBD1	CASKWTGGFFDTQYF
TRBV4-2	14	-	CASSQGGFPYEQYF
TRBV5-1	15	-	CASSLVFGQGDGYTF
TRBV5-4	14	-	CASSEAGLYNEQFF
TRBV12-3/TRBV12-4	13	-	CASSLRITDTQYF
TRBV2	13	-	CASSPQGLQEAFF
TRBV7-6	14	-	CASSLGAGGETQYF
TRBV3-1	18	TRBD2	CASSPRGLALSSYNEQFF
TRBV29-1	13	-	CSAGLEAKEKLFF
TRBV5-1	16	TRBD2	CASSPQTKAGGETQYF
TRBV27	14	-	CASSLQVGPYTQYF
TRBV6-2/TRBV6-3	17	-	CASSYSTRQTFSYEQYF
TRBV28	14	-	CASSSSDRTDTQYF
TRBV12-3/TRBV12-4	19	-	CASSLFSFGLESSYNEQFF
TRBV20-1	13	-	CSASPVTDYGYTF
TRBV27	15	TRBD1	CASSLVQGHPYGYTF
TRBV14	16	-	CASSQEGGPFTDTQYF
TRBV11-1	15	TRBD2	CASSLTSVRTDTQYF
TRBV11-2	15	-	CASSPTPLANYGYTF
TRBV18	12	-	CASSPTGETQYF
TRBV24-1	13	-	CATSGKGKETQYF
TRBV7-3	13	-	CASSSVPTGEQFF
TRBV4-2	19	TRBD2	CASSQALSGGASLTDTQYF
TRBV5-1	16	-	CASSIRPGTSTDTQYF
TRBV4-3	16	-	CASSQVLGGRTDTQYF
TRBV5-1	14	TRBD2	CASSGLAETGELFF